This T cell receptor beta chain was recovered during a study of blood T cells in healthy people across ages. Overall study context: There was about one barcoded beta molecule captured by template switching per two T cells.

Then a second PCR, running roughly 7 to 11 cycles, was carried out with a sample-barcoded 5' primer and a J-beta primer mix. Tags on each cDNA molecule came from a template-switch adaptor with 12 random nucleotides. TCRdb passed the 5' RACE reads through MiXCR, listing each CDR3 protein once. This sample yields about 780,000 distinct CDR3 sequences, of which 46% are seen a single time; approximately 18% belongs to the top ten. This CDR3 has 18 amino acids. Germline V CDR1 and CDR2: PRHDT, FYEKMQ (reference sequence). Trimming at V came to 0 bases and at J to 4 bases, leaving 10 bases not matched to a gene.

This rearrangement joins TRBV13 to TRBJ1-2; 11 bases align to TRBD1. This sequence was found in a man older than 75 in good health. The specimen was blood. CDR3 sequence: CASSLGLGGQGEGYGYTF. The CDR3 nucleotides are TGTGCCAGCAGCTTAGGCCTGGGGGGACAGGGGGAAGGCTATGGCTACACCTTC. Drawing the rest from reference TRBV13 and TRBJ1-2, the complete variable domain is AAGVIQSPRHLIKEKRETATLKCYPIPRHDTVYWYQQGPGQDPQFLISFYEKMQSDKGSIPDRFSAQQFSDYHSELNMSSLELGDSALYFCASSLGLGGQGEGYGYTFGSGTRLTVV.